This T cell receptor (beta chain) was retrieved from a study of T-cell reconstitution after alpha-beta-depleted transplantation in children. V lost 6 bases and J lost 5, with 17 bases in between. The length of the CDR3 is 15 residues. CDR1 is SGHTA and CDR2 is FQGNSA in the germline V gene. This clonotype was recorded a few times. TCRbeta library construction was performed incorporating unique molecular identifiers. TCRdb reanalysed the PCR reads using MiXCR and keeps one entry per CDR3 protein. The sample gives about 540,000 distinct CDR3 sequences, 25% to 30% of which show up once; under 45% is in the top ten.

This chain connects TRBV7-2 to TRBJ2-1, with D unclear. The clonotype was recovered from a boy in the first two years of life with Wiskott-Aldrich syndrome, due to receive a stem cell transplant. Material: PBMCs, obtained before TCRalphabeta/CD19-depleted stem cell transplant. The CDR3 DNA reads as TGTGCCAGCAGGGATAACCGGGCTGGAAACAATGAGCAGTTCTTC. It codes for CASRDNRAGNNEQFF.